This T cell receptor beta chain was profiled in a study of cytomegalovirus exposure and HLA in healthy donors. Background on the study: The 95 to 150 validation repertoires were produced on the same platform as the roughly 670 repertoires of the first cohort. This was reported in a later analysis.

Study-wide findings and caveats: Three CMV-associated chains were confirmed in vitro to be specific for CMV antigens.

Profiled with immunoSEQ multiplex PCR; TCRdb holds only in-frame clones, not every one. The sample includes under 350,000 clones, approximately 86% of them seen just once. Germline V lookup: CDR1 DFQATT, CDR2 SNEGSKA (reference sequence). Deletions cut 3 bases from V and 3 bases from J, with 5 bases between. CDR3 length: 11 residues. Notes on this clone: Antigen: not known.

Sequenced material: PBMCs. J is TRBJ2-5 and V is TRBV20-1; the D is unclear. This TCR was sampled from a woman between 18 and 30 years old in good health and CMV-seronegative. CDR3 loop: CSAREKETQYF. In nucleotides, the CDR3 is TGCAGTGCTAGGGAGAAAGAGACCCAGTACTTC.